Here is one T cell receptor beta chain with its context. Its antigen is unknown. Qualities for individual bases were not recorded, and no much larger clone is one base off. This entry comes from a study of OX40 agonist ivuxolimab in advanced cancers. Concerning the study at large: The costimulatory receptor OX40 (CD134) was targeted by ivuxolimab, a fully human IgG2 agonistic monoclonal antibody. Intravenous ivuxolimab was administered to patients every 2 weeks at six dose levels: 0.01, 0.1, 0.3, 1.5, 3 and 10 mg/kg. Among the roughly 52 dose-escalation patients, some 19 had hepatocellular carcinoma, approximately 15 melanoma, 9 renal cell carcinoma and 9 head and neck cancer. In the dose-escalation cohort, 82.7% of patients were male, and the mean age was around 60 years, with a range of roughly 20 to 79. Patients were allowed to have had prior anti-PD-1, anti-PD-L1 or anti-CTLA-4 therapy, and approximately 40% of the dose-escalation patients had previously received checkpoint inhibitors. Partial responses were achieved by three dose-escalation patients, of whom one had hepatocellular carcinoma and two had cutaneous melanoma. Peripheral TCRbeta sequencing was intended to test whether TCR sequence diversity was altered and clonal T-cell expansion was caused by ivuxolimab. The paper describes the monotherapy dose-escalation part (N = 52 patients) of the phase I trial of ivuxolimab.

Genomic DNA was extracted from sorted cells for sequencing of the TCRbeta CDR3 region. The immunoSEQ Assay was used to sequence the TCRbeta CDR3 regions. The table comes from immuneACCESS by way of TCRdb, which keeps in-frame sequences with V and J called. Part of the clones is missing from these tables; in studies checked, under half for an unresolved V gene and the rest for unknown reasons. The sample has about 84,000 clones on record, approximately 93% of them singletons. The top ten clones comprise about 10% of the sample. The paper's findings and limits, for the study overall: Low levels of normalized T-cell clonal expansion were also seen in some patients who did not respond. Antigen specificity was not determined for the clonally expanded peripheral T cells. At doses of 0.1 to 3.0 mg/kg, clonal expansion of both CD4+ and CD8+ T cells in blood was seen between baseline and week 6. Partial responders in the 0.1-3.0 mg/kg groups had among the lowest normalized peripheral clonal expansion, especially among CD8+ T cells. After ivuxolimab, expanded clones were on average more numerous among CD8+ T cells than among CD4+ T cells.

Patients with autoimmune disease history or receiving systemic immunosuppression were excluded from the trial. In every dose cohort, peripheral blood was drawn for TCR sequencing at baseline, cycle 4 day 1, and cycle 7 day 1. Samples came from an open-label, multicenter, first-in-human phase I dose-escalation trial of ivuxolimab. Adults with locally advanced or metastatic head and neck squamous cell, hepatocellular, melanoma or renal cell carcinoma were enrolled in the trial. Before TCR sequencing, CD4+ and CD8+ T cells were separately sorted from peripheral blood. As encoded in the germline V gene (reference sequence), CDR1 is MNHNY while CDR2 is SVGAGI. V is reduced by 7 bases and J by 6 bases, leaving a spacing of 16 bases between them. The CDR3, from cysteine to phenylalanine, totals 13 residues. The kept DNA is CDR3 alone, 39 bases in frame from the first base.

This TCR derives from an adult with an advanced solid tumor such as melanoma, head and neck, liver or kidney cancer. The chain uses TRBV6-6 and TRBJ2-7; TRBD1 is possibly the D segment (6 matching bases). Sequences were derived from CD4+ or CD8+ T cells sorted from blood, sampled in a trial of the OX40 agonist ivuxolimab. The CDR3 reads as follows: CASNPGQLGEQYF. The nucleotides are TGTGCCAGCAACCCGGGACAACTAGGCGAGCAGTACTTC.